What follows describes a single T cell receptor beta chain. Its specificity is unknown. The entry originates in a study of T cell responses to AZD1222 COVID-19 vaccine. General observations from the study: Among those given AZD1222, only six were seropositive at baseline.

Assay: immunoSEQ multiplex PCR; the TCRdb copy retains only in-frame clones and omits some. The table includes around 120,000 clones, more than 85% detected once. The V and J ends lost 0 bases and 0 bases respectively, with 9 bases between them. The CDR3 is made up of 15 amino acids. The germline CDR1 and CDR2 sequences are SGHTA and FQGTGA. The material sequenced was peripheral blood, taken on day 0 of AZD1222 vaccination. This sequence originates from an adult in good health. The chain links TRBV7-3 to TRBJ2-7, with a possible D match to TRBD1 (6 bases). CDR3 residues: CASSLTPGHSYEQYF. The CDR3 nucleotides read TGTGCCAGCAGCTTAACTCCGGGACACTCCTACGAGCAGTACTTC.